The 20 T cell receptor beta chains presented below share a single source sample, sequenced in a study of kidney transplant recipient with SARS-CoV-2 infection. TCRdb re-called the reads with MiXCR, one entry per CDR3 protein. The sample records fewer than 250,000 distinct CDR3 sequences, under 35% being singletons. The sequencing here drew on a blood sample, taken at baseline and between days 110 and 120 from a kidney transplant recipient. The receptor source for this set is a male patient between 25 and 39 years old who had COVID-19 and was a kidney transplant recipient. Some T cells may possibly be graft donor cells.

In this sample, this clonotype turned up many times. The chain combines TRBV6-4 with TRBJ1-4; 7 bases are a match to TRBD1. The germline gives CDR1 MRHNA, CDR2 SNTAGT. J gave up 0 bases and V 1 base, and 14 bases lay outside the gene matches. The CDR3 is 20 residues long. CDR3: CASSDFHRDRLVATNEKLFF. The DNA for the CDR3 is TGTGCCAGCAGTGACTTCCACCGGGACAGACTAGTTGCAACTAATGAAAAACTGTTTTTT.

The count of this clonotype is one. This could be a read error, since a much larger clone is one nucleotide away. This CDR3 fails to terminate in the conserved phenylalanine or tryptophan, so it likely reflects a read error. Because the CDR3's place on the DNA is in doubt, the DNA is left out and the CDR3 is given as listed by TCRdb. The V call is TRBV12-2, the J call TRBJ1-2. TRBV12-2 is an annotated pseudogene. Termini included, the CDR3 measures 17 amino acids. The CDR3 here is CASRALKTPRKTYGYTL.

Regarding this clonotype: A much larger clone is a single base away; this may be a read error. The gene calls are TRBV3-1 and TRBJ2-5; D gene unclear. This CDR3 is 17 amino acids long. The V gene's germline CDR1 is LGHDT and CDR2 YNNKEL (reference sequence). CDR3 protein: CAGSCGLPISFSETQYF. CDR3 sequence (DNA): TGTGCCGGCAGCTGTGGGCTTCCCATTTCTTTCTCTGAGACCCAGTACTTC.

This chain connects TRBV20-1 to TRBJ2-5; 7 bases match TRBD2. This CDR3 is 16 amino acids long. The ends lost 3 bases at V and 1 base at J; junction bases unmatched: 11. CDR1 DFQATT and CDR2 SNEGSKA come from the germline V gene (reference sequence). CDR3: CSASLAERGGQETQYF. As DNA, the CDR3 is TGCAGTGCTAGTCTAGCGGAGCGGGGTGGCCAAGAGACCCAGTACTTC.

As for this clonotype: A much larger clone differs from this one at a single base, so this may be a read error. The V and J genes are TRBV7-2 and TRBJ2-2, with D perhaps matching TRBD2 (5 bases). Looked up from germline, CDR1 is SGHTA and CDR2 is FQGNSA. The CDR3 covers 14 residues. Trimming cost V 3 bases and J 6 bases, with 11 bases left between them. This CDR3 is CASSFRGLSGELFF. DNA of the CDR3: TGTGCCAGCAGCTTCCGAGGGCTGTCCGGGGAGCTGTTTTTT.

As concerns this clonotype: A single base separates this from a much larger clone, so it may be a read error. This chain joins TRBV7-2 and TRBJ1-1; D ambiguous. Germline lookup yields CDR1 SGHTA and CDR2 FQGNSA. Trimming removed 4 bases at V and 1 base at J, with 13 bases between. The CDR3 is 15 residues long. CDR3 loop: CASSSGPGRNTEAFF. CDR3 bases: TGTGCCAGCAGCTCAGGTCCCGGGCGGAACACTGAAGCTTTCTTT.

The chain joins TRBV6-5 to TRBJ2-2; D not certain. V lost 4 bases to trimming and J lost 2 bases, with 8 bases between them. The CDR3 is 14 amino acids. CDR1 and CDR2 from the germline V gene are MNHEY and SVGAGI. CDR3 coding DNA: TGTGCCAGCAGTTTGGCGGACAACACCGGGGAGCTGTTTTTT. Translated: CASSLADNTGELFF.

Of note for this clonotype: Just one base apart from a much larger clone, this may be a read error. V usage is TRBV5-4 and J usage is TRBJ2-2; either TRBD1 or TRBD2 may fit D (7 bases each). The CDR3 loop spans 16 amino acids. Germline-derived CDR1 and CDR2 are SGHNT and YYREEE (reference sequence). CDR3 sequence reads: CANSPRGTTNTGELFF. The CDR3 DNA is TGTGCCAACAGCCCCAGGGGGACTACGAACACCGGGGAGCTGTTTTTT.

This clonotype was recorded many times. The chain employs TRBV12-3 or TRBV12-4 and TRBJ2-5; maybe TRBD1 (6 bases). Matching the DNA end better, TRBJ2-7 makes the J call doubtful. The CDR3 length is 14 residues. DNA for the CDR3: TGTGCCAGCAGCGATACAGGGAACCGATACGAGCAGTACGTC. Encoded protein: CASSDTGNRYEQYV.

In the case of this clonotype: This may stem from a read error, because a much larger clone lies one nucleotide away. The V and J genes are TRBV20-1 and TRBJ1-1; tentative D call: TRBD1 (5 bases). Trimming took off 6 bases at V and 1 base at J, with 24 bases between the two ends. This CDR3 is built from 17 residues. CDR1 and CDR2 from the germline V gene are DFQATT and SNEGSKA (reference sequence). The CDR3 bases are TGCAGTGCAAGCAAACCCCGACGGGGGGGTGGGAACACTGAAGCTTTCTTT. Its protein product is CSASKPRRGGGNTEAFF.

This clonotype has ten or more counts. The chain is built from TRBV6-6 and TRBJ1-5; 11 bases fit TRBD1. Germline lookup yields CDR1 MNHNY and CDR2 SVGAGI (reference sequence). V shed 6 bases, J shed 6 bases, and the junction held 4 bases outside the gene matches. The CDR3 extends over 14 amino acids. The CDR3 region is CASRTDRGRQPQHF. DNA of the CDR3: TGTGCCAGCAGGACGGACAGGGGGCGTCAGCCCCAGCATTTT.

On this clonotype itself: This may be a read error, as it is one base from a much larger clone. V and J are TRBV19 and TRBJ1-2; maybe TRBD1 (6 bases). Per germline, CDR1 LNHDA and CDR2 SQIVND (reference sequence). This CDR3 contains 17 residues. CDR3 nucleotide sequence: TGTGCCAATAGTCCATGCGGGACAAATCGAAAGACCTATGGCTACACCTTC. It yields the protein CANSPCGTNRKTYGYTF.

The chain uses TRBV7-2 and TRBJ2-3, with 13 bases identical to TRBD2. V was clipped by 5 bases and J by 6 bases; unmatched bases: 8. This CDR3 spans 16 amino acids. Germline CDR1 is SGHTA and CDR2 is FQGNSA. The CDR3 reads CASSQWTSGRSDTQYF. CDR3 DNA sequence: TGTGCCAGCAGCCAGTGGACTAGCGGGAGATCTGATACGCAGTATTTT.

In regard to this clonotype: Being one base from a much bigger clone, this may be a read error. V and J are TRBV3-1 and TRBJ1-2; D is uncertain. CDR1 LGHDT and CDR2 YNNKEL come from the germline V gene (reference sequence). The CDR3 spans 17 residues. The germline V and J ends were trimmed by 5 bases and 7 bases, with 26 bases remaining between them. CDR3 protein: CASSKGFTLRKTCGYTF. The DNA for the CDR3 is TGTGCCAGCAGCAAGGGTTTCACCCTTCGAAAGACCTGTGGCTACACCTTC. Together with reference TRBV3-1 and TRBJ1-2, the CDR3 gives the full variable domain: DTAVSQTPKYLVTQMGNDKSIKCEQNLGHDTMYWYKQDSKKFLKIMFSYNNKELIINETVPNRFSPKSPDKAHLNLHINSLELGDSAVYFCASSKGFTLRKTCGYTFGSGTRLTVV.

A word on this clonotype: As the CDR3 is not closed by the conserved phenylalanine or tryptophan, this likely results from a read error. The genes are TRBV6-5 and TRBJ2-1; 8 nucleotides match TRBD2. The CDR3 consists of 14 residues. J gave up 2 bases and V 8 bases, and 5 bases lay outside the gene matches. Germline lookup yields CDR1 MNHEY and CDR2 SVGAGI. CDR3 DNA: TGTGCCAGCCGGGGGGGACCAGCCTACAATGAGCAGTTCCTC. This encodes CASRGGPAYNEQFL.

On this clonotype: One base away lies a much larger clone, so this may be a sequencing read error. The V and J genes are TRBV11-2 and TRBJ1-1; D is undetermined. Germline V gene lookup returns CDR1 SGHAT and CDR2 FQNNGV. The CDR3 is 17 residues long. CDR3 in DNA: TGTGCCAGCAACTTATTCGCAGGTCTCGTCATGAACACTGAAGCTTTCTTT. It translates to CASNLFAGLVMNTEAFF.

The chain uses TRBV19 and TRBJ2-1; 9 bases agree with TRBD1. Germline V gives CDR1 LNHDA, CDR2 SQIVND (reference sequence). This CDR3 comprises 16 residues. J was trimmed by 4 bases and V by 5 bases; bases with no gene match: 9. CDR3 amino acids: CASSPRTGEGYNEQFF. CDR3 nucleotides: TGTGCCAGTAGTCCCCGGACAGGGGAAGGGTACAATGAGCAGTTCTTC.

This clonotype was found many times. V and J are TRBV5-1 and TRBJ1-1; TRBD1 agrees at 7 bases. Germline values: CDR1 SGHRS, CDR2 YFSETQ. The CDR3 has 14 amino acids. The ends lost 4 bases at V and 3 bases at J; junction bases unmatched: 6. The CDR3 coding sequence is TGCGCCAGCAGCATGACAGGGTCGGACACTGAAGCTTTCTTT. It specifies CASSMTGSDTEAFF.

Of note for this clonotype: Given a much more abundant clone one base away, this may be a read error. This sequence joins TRBV3-2 and TRBJ2-7; the table assigns TRBD1, which was not confirmed against the DNA. TRBV3-2 is labeled a pseudogene. The CDR3 runs to 14 residues. The CDR3 spells CASSQGPSGHEQYF. The CDR3 DNA reads as TGTGCCAGCAGCCAAGGCCCATCAGGGCACGAGCAGTACTTC.

This clonotype has at least ten counts. V is TRBV14 and J is TRBJ1-1, with D hard to call. V was cut by 1 base and J by 8 bases, with 8 bases left in between. There are 12 residues in the CDR3. Germline V lookup: CDR1 SGHDN, CDR2 FVKESK. The CDR3 loop reads CASSQVAGEAFF. The CDR3 nucleotides are TGTGCCAGCAGCCAAGTTGCGGGGGAAGCTTTCTTT.